The 18 T cell receptor beta chains below all came from one sample that was sequenced in a study of shared clonotypes between healthy human individuals. The assay was immunoSEQ multiplex PCR, and TCRdb's table has in-frame clones only and misses some. Of 1.5 million to 2.5 million clones listed, approximately 94% are singletons. The naive CD8 subset, CD45RO-negative cells positively selected for CCR7, excluded terminally differentiated effector memory CD45RA+ cells. The source material was naive CD8+ T cells sorted from blood. Receptors originate from a man in his late teens or twenties in good health.

This clone was seen only once. The CDR3 nucleotides are TGTGCCAGCAGCGTATCTGGGGGACCTCCGAGCGCAGATACGCAGTATTTT. Amino acid sequence: CASSVSGGPPSADTQYF. J is TRBJ2-3 and V is TRBV9; D tentatively reads TRBD1 or TRBD2 (5 bases each). The germline CDR1 and CDR2 sequences are SGDLS and YYNGEE. The CDR3 has 17 residues. Trimming cost V 1 base and J 4 bases, with 19 bases left between them.

Note on this clone: A read error is possible here, since a much larger clone lies one base away. The same CDR3 also results from other DNA sequences found in this sample. Here the CDR3 reads CASSLGGGTEAFF. CDR3 nucleotides: TGTGCCAGCAGCTTAGGGGGTGGCACTGAAGCTTTCTTT. The chain employs TRBV7-2 and TRBJ1-1; D gene ambiguous. Germline CDR1 reads SGHTA; CDR2 reads FQGNSA. The CDR3 runs to 13 residues. Trimming took 1 base from V and 4 from J, leaving 7 bases between them. The entire variable domain, with the rest obtained from reference TRBV7-2 and TRBJ1-1, is as follows: GAGVSQSPSNKVTEKGKDVELRCDPISGHTALYWYRQSLGQGLEFLIYFQGNSAPDKSGLPSDRFSAERTGGSVSTLTIQRTQQEDSAVYLCASSLGGGTEAFFGQGTRLTVV.

The genes are TRBV29-1 and TRBJ1-2; the match to TRBD1 covers 9 bases. Germline CDR1 reads SQVTM; CDR2 reads ANQGSEA. The CDR3 has 15 amino acids. With V trimmed by 0 bases and J by 2 bases, 4 bases remained unmatched. The CDR3 DNA sequence: TGCAGCGTTGAAGACCGGGACAGGGTCAACTATGGCTACACCTTC. It translates to CSVEDRDRVNYGYTF.

This chain uses TRBV11-2 with TRBJ2-2, with D perhaps TRBD1 or TRBD2 (5 bases each). V was trimmed by 6 bases and J by 4 bases, leaving 12 bases between them. Per germline, CDR1 SGHAT and CDR2 FQNNGV. CDR3 size: 14 residues. The CDR3 DNA sequence: TGTGCCAGCAGGCCCCGGGACCTCACCGGGGAGCTGTTTTTT. Encoded protein: CASRPRDLTGELFF.

This clone has just one count. The chain joins TRBV4-2 to TRBJ2-3; D gene uncertain. The CDR3 covers 14 residues. Deletions cut 8 bases from V and 4 bases from J, with 16 bases between. Germline assignment: CDR1 LGHNA and CDR2 YNFKEQ. CDR3 in amino acids: CASAKVPASDTQYF. The CDR3 nucleotides are TGTGCCAGCGCTAAGGTTCCGGCGTCAGATACGCAGTATTTT.

CDR3 DNA sequence: TGTGCCAGCAGCTTAGCGGGACTTGGGATTGATACGCAGTATTTT. This sequence encodes CASSLAGLGIDTQYF. This sequence joins TRBV7-8 and TRBJ2-3, with a possible D match to TRBD2 (6 bases). Trimming took off 0 bases at V and 6 bases at J, with 13 bases between the two ends. Germline assignment: CDR1 SGHVS and CDR2 FQNEAQ. The CDR3 is 15 amino acids.

The chain carries TRBV6-5 and TRBJ1-6, with D tentatively TRBD1 (5 bases). Trimming removed 5 bases at V and 8 bases at J, with 7 bases between. CDR3 size: 12 residues. Germline V gene data show CDR1 as MNHEY and CDR2 as SVGAGI. CDR3 sequence: CASSMGDSPLHF. The CDR3 nucleotides are TGTGCCAGCAGTATGGGGGATTCACCCCTCCACTTT.

To note about this clone: The sample contains more than one DNA sequence encoding this CDR3. The V gene is TRBV7-9, the J gene TRBJ1-1; no clear D gene. The CDR3 consists of 12 residues. Germline V gene sequence: CDR1 SEHNR, CDR2 FQNEAQ (reference sequence). Trimming pared 6 bases from V and 2 bases from J, leaving 7 bases between. CDR3 in amino acids: CASRDGNTEAFF. The CDR3 region has the DNA TGTGCCAGCAGGGACGGAAACACTGAAGCTTTCTTT.

The chain is built from TRBV4-1 and TRBJ2-7; 9 bases agree with TRBD1. V lost 5 bases and J lost 0; bases outside the gene matches: 2. The CDR3 runs to 14 residues. Looked up from germline, CDR1 is MGHRA and CDR2 is YSYEKL. Here the CDR3 reads CASSWTGDSYEQYF. CDR3 DNA: TGCGCCAGCAGCTGGACAGGGGACTCCTACGAGCAGTACTTC.

The chain recombines TRBV28 with TRBJ2-1, with D possibly TRBD1 on 6 matching bases. The CDR3 has 14 amino acids. CDR1 and CDR2 from the germline V gene are MDHEN and SYDVKM. The V and J ends lost 10 bases and 0 bases respectively, with 13 bases between them. CDR3 sequence: CATQGLSSYNEQFF. The CDR3 nucleotides are TGTGCCACCCAGGGGCTAAGCTCCTACAATGAGCAGTTCTTC. The variable domain in full, with the rest retrieved from reference TRBV28 and TRBJ2-1, is DVKVTQSSRYLVKRTGEKVFLECVQDMDHENMFWYRQDPGLGLRLIYFSYDVKMKEKGDIPEGYSVSREKKERFSLILESASTNQTSMYLCATQGLSSYNEQFFGPGTRLTVL.

The chain couples TRBV6-5 to TRBJ1-1; TRBD1 is a possible D gene (6 bases). There are 16 residues in the CDR3. Germline CDR1 MNHEY, CDR2 SVGAGI. Trimming left V 3 bases short and J 5 bases short, with 19 bases between. CDR3 bases: TGTGCCAGCAGTTATGACCCCCACGGGGGCCAGACTGAAGCTTTCTTT. Translating gives CASSYDPHGGQTEAFF.

On this clone: The same CDR3 arises from other DNA sequences in this sample as well. This chain uses TRBV5-6 with TRBJ2-7, with 7 bases lining up with TRBD1. This CDR3 is built from 13 residues. Germline lookup yields CDR1 SGHDT and CDR2 YYEEEE. V lost 3 bases to trimming and J lost 1 base; unmatched junction nucleotides: 1. The CDR3 DNA reads TGTGCCAGCAGCTCGGGACAGTCCTACGAGCAGTACTTC. Its translation: CASSSGQSYEQYF.

The rearrangement joins TRBV4-3 to TRBJ2-7; 11 bases line up with TRBD2. Germline V gives CDR1 LGHNA, CDR2 YSLEER. Trimming removed 1 base from V and 0 bases from J; junction bases left unmatched: 5. This CDR3 has 17 amino acids. The CDR3 protein is CASSQGLLAGASYEQYF. The CDR3 DNA is TGCGCCAGCAGCCAAGGGTTACTAGCGGGAGCCTCCTACGAGCAGTACTTC.

The V and J genes are TRBV27 and TRBJ2-7; 8 nucleotides match TRBD1. V lost 4 bases and J lost 2; bases outside the gene matches: 4. Per the germline V gene, CDR1 is MNHEY and CDR2 is SMNVEV (reference sequence). There are 14 residues in the CDR3. The CDR3 nucleotides are TGTGCCAGCAGTTATACGACAGGGGCCTACGAGCAGTACTTC. Protein sequence: CASSYTTGAYEQYF.

This clone has a single count. The J gene is TRBJ2-3, the V gene TRBV4-1; D not resolved. The length of the CDR3 is 14 residues. V was shortened by 0 bases and J by 8 bases, with 12 bases between the two germline ends. Per germline, CDR1 MGHRA and CDR2 YSYEKL. The CDR3: CASSQEWGDGTQYF. The CDR3 region has the DNA TGCGCCAGCAGCCAAGAGTGGGGTGATGGTACGCAGTATTTT.

V gene TRBV13 combines with J gene TRBJ2-5; 12 bases fit TRBD2. CDR1 and CDR2 (germline): PRHDT, FYEKMQ (reference sequence). This CDR3 contains 16 residues. The ends lost 5 bases at V and 0 bases at J; junction bases unmatched: 4. The CDR3 spells CASSRRLAGDQETQYF. In DNA form, the CDR3 reads TGTGCCAGCAGCCGCAGACTAGCGGGGGACCAAGAGACCCAGTACTTC.

The chain uses TRBV29-1 and TRBJ1-1, with TRBD1 matching 10 bases. With 3 bases clipped from V and 6 bases from J, the junction kept 13 bases outside the gene matches. Per germline, CDR1 SQVTM and CDR2 ANQGSEA. There are 16 residues in the CDR3. CDR3 loop: CSVESGTGAAGAEAFF. The DNA for the CDR3 is TGCAGCGTTGAGAGTGGGACAGGGGCCGCCGGGGCTGAAGCTTTCTTT.

Comment on this clone: The sample has other DNA sequences that encode this CDR3 too. The chain couples TRBV2 to TRBJ1-4; D gene uncertain. V was trimmed by 4 bases and J by 0 bases, leaving 15 bases between them. The germline V gene encodes CDR1 SNHLY and CDR2 FYNNEI. The CDR3 contains 17 residues. The CDR3, as DNA: TGTGCCAGCAGTGGGTCGGCTGTGAAAGCAACTAATGAAAAACTGTTTTTT. It specifies CASSGSAVKATNEKLFF.